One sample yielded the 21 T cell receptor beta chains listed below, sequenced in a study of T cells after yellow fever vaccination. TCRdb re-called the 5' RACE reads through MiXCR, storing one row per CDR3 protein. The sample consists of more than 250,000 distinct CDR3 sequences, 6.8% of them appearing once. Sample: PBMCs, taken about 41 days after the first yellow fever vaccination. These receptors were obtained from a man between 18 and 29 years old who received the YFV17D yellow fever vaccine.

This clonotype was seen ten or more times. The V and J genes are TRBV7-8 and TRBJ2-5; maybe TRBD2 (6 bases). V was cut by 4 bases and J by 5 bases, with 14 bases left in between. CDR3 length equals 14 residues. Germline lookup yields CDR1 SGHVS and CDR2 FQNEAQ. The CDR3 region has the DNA TGTGCCAGCAGCTCAGAGGGTCGGGAGGAGACCCAGTACTTC. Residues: CASSSEGREETQYF.

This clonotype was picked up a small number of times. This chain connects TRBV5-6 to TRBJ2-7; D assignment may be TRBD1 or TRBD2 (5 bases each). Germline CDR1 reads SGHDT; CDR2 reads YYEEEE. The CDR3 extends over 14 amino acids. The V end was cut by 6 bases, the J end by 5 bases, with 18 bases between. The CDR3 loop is CASTLRLGPHEQYV. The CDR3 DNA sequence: TGTGCCAGCACCCTCCGACTGGGACCCCACGAGCAGTACGTC.

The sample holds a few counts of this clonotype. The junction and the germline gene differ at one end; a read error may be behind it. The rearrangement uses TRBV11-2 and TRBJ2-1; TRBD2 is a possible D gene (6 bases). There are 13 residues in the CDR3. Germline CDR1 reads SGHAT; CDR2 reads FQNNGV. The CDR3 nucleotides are TGTGCCAGCAACTTAGTGGGGGGCAATGAGCAGTTCTTC. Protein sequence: CASNLVGGNEQFF.

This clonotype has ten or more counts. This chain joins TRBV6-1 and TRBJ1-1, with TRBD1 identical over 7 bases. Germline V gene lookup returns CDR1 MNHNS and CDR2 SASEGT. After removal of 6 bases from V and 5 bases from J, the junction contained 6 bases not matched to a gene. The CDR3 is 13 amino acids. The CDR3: CASSDRAGTEAFF. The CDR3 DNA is TGTGCCAGCAGCGACAGGGCGGGGACTGAAGCTTTCTTT.

CDR3 region: CASSFPRSRGSNTGELFF. The CDR3 DNA reads TGTGCCAGCAGCTTTCCCCGCTCGCGGGGCTCGAACACCGGGGAGCTGTTTTTT. This sequence joins TRBV11-2 and TRBJ2-2; D perhaps matches TRBD2 (6 bases). With 3 bases removed from V and 0 bases from J, the gap between germline ends came to 17 bases. This CDR3 contains 18 residues. Looked up from germline, CDR1 is SGHAT and CDR2 is FQNNGV. The full variable domain, its missing parts supplied by reference TRBV11-2 and TRBJ2-2, is EAGVAQSPRYKIIEKRQSVAFWCNPISGHATLYWYQQILGQGPKLLIQFQNNGVVDDSQLPKDRFSAERLKGVDSTLKIQPAKLEDSAVYLCASSFPRSRGSNTGELFFGEGSRLTVL.

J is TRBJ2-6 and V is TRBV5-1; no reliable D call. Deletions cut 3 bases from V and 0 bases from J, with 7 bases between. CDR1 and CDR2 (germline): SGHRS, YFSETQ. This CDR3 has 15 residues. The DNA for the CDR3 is TGCGCCAGCAGCTCAGAAAACTCTGGGGCCAACGTCCTGACTTTC. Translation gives CASSSENSGANVLTF.

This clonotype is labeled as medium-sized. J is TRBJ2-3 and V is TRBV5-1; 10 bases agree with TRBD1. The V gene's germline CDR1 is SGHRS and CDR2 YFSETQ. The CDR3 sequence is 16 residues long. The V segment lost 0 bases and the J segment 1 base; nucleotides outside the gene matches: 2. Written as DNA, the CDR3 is TGCGCCAGCAGCTTGGCGACAGGGGGCGGCACAGATACGCAGTATTTT. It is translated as CASSLATGGGTDTQYF. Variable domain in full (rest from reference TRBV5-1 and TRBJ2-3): KAGVTQTPRYLIKTRGQQVTLSCSPISGHRSVSWYQQTPGQGLQFLFEYFSETQRNKGNFPGRFSGRQFSNSRSEMNVSTLELGDSALYLCASSLATGGGTDTQYFGPGTRLTVL.

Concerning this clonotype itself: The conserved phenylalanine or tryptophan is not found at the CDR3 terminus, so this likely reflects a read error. DNA for the CDR3: TGTGCCAGCAGTCCCCGGTGGTCGGGACTAGGGGAGACCCAGTACTTA. Translation gives CASSPRWSGLGETQYL. The rearrangement uses TRBV12-3 or TRBV12-4 and TRBJ2-5, with TRBD2 matching over 8 bases. This CDR3 has 16 residues. The J segment lost 5 bases and the V segment lost 5 bases, leaving 13 bases of the junction unmatched.

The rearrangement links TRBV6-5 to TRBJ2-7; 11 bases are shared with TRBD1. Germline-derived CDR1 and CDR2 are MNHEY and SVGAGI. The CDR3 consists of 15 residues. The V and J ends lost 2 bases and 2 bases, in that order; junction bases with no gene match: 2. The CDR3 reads CASSYRTGGTYEQYF. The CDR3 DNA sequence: TGTGCCAGCAGTTACCGGACAGGGGGCACCTACGAGCAGTACTTC.

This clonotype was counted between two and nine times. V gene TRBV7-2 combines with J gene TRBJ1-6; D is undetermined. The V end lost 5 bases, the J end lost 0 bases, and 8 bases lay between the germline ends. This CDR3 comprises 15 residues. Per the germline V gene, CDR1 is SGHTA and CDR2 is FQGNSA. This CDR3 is CASSQVGSYNSPLHF. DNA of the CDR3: TGTGCCAGCAGCCAAGTGGGCTCCTATAATTCACCCCTCCACTTT.

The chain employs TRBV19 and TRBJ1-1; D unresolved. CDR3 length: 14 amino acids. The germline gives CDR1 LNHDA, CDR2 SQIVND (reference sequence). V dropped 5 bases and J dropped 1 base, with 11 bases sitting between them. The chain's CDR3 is CASSPYSPNTEAFF. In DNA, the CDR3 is TGTGCCAGTAGTCCTTATTCACCGAACACTGAAGCTTTCTTT.

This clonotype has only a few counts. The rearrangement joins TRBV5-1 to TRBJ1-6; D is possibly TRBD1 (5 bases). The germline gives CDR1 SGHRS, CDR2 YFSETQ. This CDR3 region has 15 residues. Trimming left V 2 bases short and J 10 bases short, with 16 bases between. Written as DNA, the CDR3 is TGCGCCAGCAGCTTCGGCGGGGGAGTTTGGTCACCCCTCCACTTT. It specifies CASSFGGGVWSPLHF.

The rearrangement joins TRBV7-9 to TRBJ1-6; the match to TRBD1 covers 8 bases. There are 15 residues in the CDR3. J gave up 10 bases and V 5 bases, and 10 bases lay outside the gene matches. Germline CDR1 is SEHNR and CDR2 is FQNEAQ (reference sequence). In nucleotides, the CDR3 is TGTGCCAGCAGCATTTTGGACAGGGCTCGGTCACCCCTCCACTTT. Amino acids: CASSILDRARSPLHF.

CDR3 DNA sequence: TGCAGCGTTGAAGTAAACCGGGACAGCGAAGAGACCCAGTACTTC. It encodes CSVEVNRDSEETQYF. The chain is built from TRBV29-1 and TRBJ2-5; 7 bases match TRBD1. Germline V lookup: CDR1 SQVTM, CDR2 ANQGSEA. The CDR3 totals 15 residues. J was trimmed by 3 bases and V by 1 base; bases with no gene match: 8.

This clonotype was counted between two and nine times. DNA for the CDR3: TGTGCCAGTAGTATTCGCAGGGGGCTACAAGATACGCAGTATTTT. Translation gives CASSIRRGLQDTQYF. The V and J genes are TRBV19 and TRBJ2-3; 8 positions match TRBD1. The germline gives CDR1 LNHDA, CDR2 SQIVND (reference sequence). The CDR3 consists of 15 residues. Trimming at V came to 3 bases and at J to 5 bases, leaving 7 bases not matched to a gene.

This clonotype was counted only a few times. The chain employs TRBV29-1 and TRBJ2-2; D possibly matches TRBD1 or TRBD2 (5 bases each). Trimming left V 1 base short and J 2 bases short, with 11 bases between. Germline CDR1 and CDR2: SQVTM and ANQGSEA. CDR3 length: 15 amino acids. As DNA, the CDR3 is TGCAGCGTTGAAGGGGGGATGCTTAACACCGGGGAGCTGTTTTTT. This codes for CSVEGGMLNTGELFF.

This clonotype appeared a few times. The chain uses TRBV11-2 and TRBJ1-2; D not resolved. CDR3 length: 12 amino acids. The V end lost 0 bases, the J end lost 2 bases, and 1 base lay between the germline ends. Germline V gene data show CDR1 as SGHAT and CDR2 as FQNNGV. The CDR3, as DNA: TGTGCCAGCAGCTTAGAAAACTATGGCTACACCTTC. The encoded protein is CASSLENYGYTF.

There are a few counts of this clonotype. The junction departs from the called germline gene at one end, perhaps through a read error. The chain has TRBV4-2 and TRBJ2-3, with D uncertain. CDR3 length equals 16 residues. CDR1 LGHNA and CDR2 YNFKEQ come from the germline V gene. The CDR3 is CASSQDIGSGTDTQYF. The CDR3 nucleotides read TGCGCCAGCAGCCAAGATATAGGGTCTGGCACAGATACGCAGTATTTT.

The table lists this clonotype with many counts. DNA of the CDR3: TGTGCCAGCAGTTACTCGAGAAGGCTAGCGGGGGGCCGGGAGACCCAGTACTTC. This encodes CASSYSRRLAGGRETQYF. V and J are TRBV6-5 and TRBJ2-5; 11 positions match TRBD2. Losses at the gene ends were 0 bases for V and 5 bases for J; bases not matched to a gene: 11. CDR3 length: 18 residues. Per germline, CDR1 MNHEY and CDR2 SVGAGI.

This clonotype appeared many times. In DNA form, the CDR3 reads TGCGCCAGCAGCCATGGACTAGCTTACACCGGGGAGCTGTTTTTT. It encodes CASSHGLAYTGELFF. This rearrangement joins TRBV5-1 to TRBJ2-2; 8 bases line up with TRBD2. CDR1 is SGHRS and CDR2 is YFSETQ in the germline V gene. This CDR3 contains 15 residues. V was clipped by 4 bases and J by 3 bases; unmatched bases: 5.

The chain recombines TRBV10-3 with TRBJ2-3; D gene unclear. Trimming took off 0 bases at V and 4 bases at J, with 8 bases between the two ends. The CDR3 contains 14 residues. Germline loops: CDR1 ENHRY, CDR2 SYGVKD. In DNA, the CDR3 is TGTGCCATCAGTGAGTCGACTGGGCCAGATACGCAGTATTTT. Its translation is CAISESTGPDTQYF.